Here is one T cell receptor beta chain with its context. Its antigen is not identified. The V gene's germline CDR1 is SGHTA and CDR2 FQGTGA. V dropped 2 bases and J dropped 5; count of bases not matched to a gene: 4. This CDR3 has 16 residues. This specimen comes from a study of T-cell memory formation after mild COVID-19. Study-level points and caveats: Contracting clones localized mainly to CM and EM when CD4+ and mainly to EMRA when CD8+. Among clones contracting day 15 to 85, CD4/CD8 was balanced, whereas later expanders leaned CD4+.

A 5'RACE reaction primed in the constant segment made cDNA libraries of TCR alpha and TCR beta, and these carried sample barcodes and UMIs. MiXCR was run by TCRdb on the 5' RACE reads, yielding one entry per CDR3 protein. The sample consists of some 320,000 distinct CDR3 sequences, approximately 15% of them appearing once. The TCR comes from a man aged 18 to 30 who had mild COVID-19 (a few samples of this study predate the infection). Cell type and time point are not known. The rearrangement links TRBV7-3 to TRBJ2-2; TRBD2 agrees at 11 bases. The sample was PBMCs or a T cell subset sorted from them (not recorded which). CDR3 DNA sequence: TGTGCCAGCAGCTTATATGGGACTAGCGGAACCGGGGAGCTGTTTTTT. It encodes CASSLYGTSGTGELFF.